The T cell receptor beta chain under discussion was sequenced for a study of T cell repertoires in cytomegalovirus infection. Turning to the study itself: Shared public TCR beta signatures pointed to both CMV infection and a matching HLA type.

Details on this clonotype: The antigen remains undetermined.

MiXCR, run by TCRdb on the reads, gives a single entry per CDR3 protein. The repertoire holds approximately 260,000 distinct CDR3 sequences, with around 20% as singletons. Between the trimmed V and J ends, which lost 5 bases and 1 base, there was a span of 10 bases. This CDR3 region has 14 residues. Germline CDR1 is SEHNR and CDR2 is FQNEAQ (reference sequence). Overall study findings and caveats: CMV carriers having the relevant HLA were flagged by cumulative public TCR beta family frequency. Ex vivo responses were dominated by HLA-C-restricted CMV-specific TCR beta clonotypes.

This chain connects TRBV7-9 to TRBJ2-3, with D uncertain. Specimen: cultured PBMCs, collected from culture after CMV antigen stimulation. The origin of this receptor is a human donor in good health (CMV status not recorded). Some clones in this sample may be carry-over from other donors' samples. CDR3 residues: CASSPIVGTDTQYF. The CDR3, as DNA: TGTGCCAGCAGCCCAATAGTGGGCACAGATACGCAGTATTTT.